The 23 T cell receptor beta chains below all came from one sample that was sequenced in a study of beta chain features in type 1 diabetes. Their target antigens are unknown. Regarding the study as a whole: Within each of all four CD4+ subsets, Type 1 diabetes patients had TCRB CDR3s that were moderately but significantly shorter.

The entirety of the isolated RNA underwent reverse transcription, so expressed TCRB transcripts were sequenced. The protocol was immunoSEQ multiplex PCR, while the TCRdb copy is restricted to in-frame clones and leaves out a portion. The sample has around 650,000 clones, 12% seen once. The sample taken for sequencing was naive CD4+ T cells from blood. These receptors were collected from a man aged 25 to 40 with type 1 diabetes.

The genes are TRBV5-6 and TRBJ1-2, with D hard to call. Germline V lookup: CDR1 SGHDT, CDR2 YYEEEE. The CDR3 runs 14 residues. Trimming removed 1 base from V and 2 bases from J, with 9 bases in between. DNA of the CDR3: TGTGCCAGCAGCTTGTGGAGGGCGAACTATGGCTACACCTTC. As protein: CASSLWRANYGYTF.

The genes are TRBV11-1 and TRBJ2-7, with no clear D. In germline, CDR1 is SGHAT, CDR2 FQDESV (reference sequence). CDR3 length: 14 amino acids. V shed 1 base and J shed 0 bases, with 7 bases lying between them. This chain's CDR3 is CASSLGQNSYEQYF. CDR3 nucleotide sequence: TGTGCCAGCAGCTTAGGTCAGAACTCCTACGAGCAGTACTTC.

With respect to this clone: The sample has other DNA sequences that encode this CDR3 too. V is TRBV29-1 and J is TRBJ2-3; no clear D. This CDR3 is 13 amino acids long. Trimming left V 4 bases short and J 1 base short, with 9 bases between. The germline V gene encodes CDR1 SQVTM and CDR2 ANQGSEA. The CDR3 coding sequence is TGCAGCGTTGCCGGTGGGGGCACAGATACGCAGTATTTT. Protein product: CSVAGGGTDTQYF.

In its sample, this clone was seen a few times. The gene calls are TRBV27 and TRBJ2-3; D is uncertain. The CDR3 is 14 amino acids. The V gene's germline CDR1 is MNHEY and CDR2 SMNVEV (reference sequence). Trimming removed 3 bases from V and 1 base from J, with 8 bases in between. CDR3 sequence: CASSFLLGTDTQYF. The CDR3 coding sequence is TGTGCCAGCAGTTTCCTTTTGGGCACAGATACGCAGTATTTT.

A note on this clone: The same CDR3 also results from other DNA sequences found in this sample. V usage is TRBV2 and J usage is TRBJ2-2, with D unclear. The CDR3 length is 11 residues. CDR1 and CDR2 from the germline V gene are SNHLY and FYNNEI. Deletions cut 6 bases from V and 7 bases from J, with 6 bases between. CDR3 bases: TGTGCCAGCAGGGGCGGCGGGGAGCTGTTTTTT. Translation: CASRGGGELFF.

This chain uses TRBV7-9 with TRBJ1-3; TRBD1 might be the D (5 bases). V was pared by 5 bases and J by 4 bases, with 12 bases between. In germline, CDR1 is SEHNR, CDR2 FQNEAQ (reference sequence). The CDR3 consists of 14 residues. The chain's CDR3 is CASSPPGRGNTIYF. Written as DNA, the CDR3 is TGTGCCAGCAGCCCCCCAGGGAGAGGAAACACCATATATTTT. Drawing the rest from reference TRBV7-9 and TRBJ1-3, the complete variable domain is DTGVSQNPRHKITKRGQNVTFRCDPISEHNRLYWYRQTLGQGPEFLTYFQNEAQLEKSRLLSDRFSAERPKGSFSTLEIQRTEQGDSAMYLCASSPPGRGNTIYFGEGSWLTVV.

Note on this clone: This CDR3 is also generated by other DNA sequences in the sample. The CDR3 spells CASSQDSGGDNEQFF. The DNA for the CDR3 is TGTGCCAGCAGCCAAGATAGCGGGGGAGACAATGAGCAGTTCTTC. The chain links TRBV4-2 to TRBJ2-1, with 9 bases that match TRBD2. This CDR3 contains 15 residues. V shed 0 bases and J 5 bases; nucleotides not matched to a gene: 2. Germline V gene data show CDR1 as LGHNA and CDR2 as YNFKEQ.

This clone has only a few counts. V and J are TRBV7-9 and TRBJ1-2; 9 positions match TRBD1. The V gene's germline CDR1 is SEHNR and CDR2 FQNEAQ (reference sequence). Trimming removed 5 bases from V and 7 bases from J; junction bases left unmatched: 2. This CDR3 spans 12 amino acids. In DNA, the CDR3 is TGTGCCAGCAGCACGGGACAGGGTGGCTACACCTTC. Protein product: CASSTGQGGYTF. The complete variable domain, with remaining parts taken from reference TRBV7-9 and TRBJ1-2, reads DTGVSQNPRHKITKRGQNVTFRCDPISEHNRLYWYRQTLGQGPEFLTYFQNEAQLEKSRLLSDRFSAERPKGSFSTLEIQRTEQGDSAMYLCASSTGQGGYTFGSGTRLTVV.

The gene calls are TRBV7-9 and TRBJ1-1; TRBD1 is a possible D gene (6 bases). Trimming left V 2 bases short and J 0 bases short, with 10 bases between. Germline CDR1 and CDR2: SEHNR and FQNEAQ (reference sequence). The CDR3 is made up of 15 amino acids. Here the CDR3 DNA reads TGTGCCAGCAGCTTAATCAGGACAGTGAACACTGAAGCTTTCTTT. Protein product: CASSLIRTVNTEAFF.

The chain carries TRBV29-1 and TRBJ1-2; D unclear. Germline V gene data show CDR1 as SQVTM and CDR2 as ANQGSEA. The V and J ends lost 4 bases and 1 base respectively, with 10 bases between them. CDR3 length: 13 amino acids. The chain's CDR3 is CSVAGKLNYGYTF. The CDR3, as DNA: TGCAGCGTTGCCGGTAAACTTAACTATGGCTACACCTTC. The full variable domain, rest sourced from reference TRBV29-1 and TRBJ1-2, is SAVISQKPSRDICQRGTSLTIQCQVDSQVTMMFWYRQQPGQSLTLIATANQGSEATYESGFVIDKFPISRPNLTFSTLTVSNMSPEDSSIYLCSVAGKLNYGYTFGSGTRLTVV.

This clone was picked up a small number of times. The chain employs TRBV18 and TRBJ2-2, with a possible D match to TRBD2 (6 bases). The CDR3 sequence is 16 residues long. The germline V gene has CDR1 KGHSH and CDR2 LQKENI. The V end lost 0 bases, the J end lost 0 bases, and 8 bases lay between the germline ends. The CDR3 loop is CASSPPGLSNTGELFF. The CDR3 coding sequence is TGTGCCAGCTCACCACCGGGACTCTCGAACACCGGGGAGCTGTTTTTT.

V gene TRBV14 combines with J gene TRBJ1-1; D might be TRBD1 (6 bases). This CDR3 spans 16 amino acids. Trimming left V 3 bases short and J 2 bases short, with 16 bases between. The germline CDR1 and CDR2 sequences are SGHDN and FVKESK. CDR3 sequence reads: CASSHAMRGFNTEAFF. The CDR3, as DNA: TGTGCCAGCAGCCATGCCATGAGGGGGTTTAACACTGAAGCTTTCTTT.

This chain connects TRBV18 to TRBJ1-4; D is uncertain. Per germline, CDR1 KGHSH and CDR2 LQKENI. Trimming shortened V by 2 bases and J by 0 bases, and 10 bases separated the two germline ends. CDR3 length: 16 amino acids. The CDR3 coding sequence is TGTGCCAGCTCACCAGGGATCCAGGCAACTAATGAAAAACTGTTTTTT. Translation gives CASSPGIQATNEKLFF. The whole variable domain, remainder taken from reference TRBV18 and TRBJ1-4, is NAGVMQNPRHLVRRRGQEARLRCSPMKGHSHVYWYRQLPEEGLKFMVYLQKENIIDESGMPKERFSAEFPKEGPSILRIQQVVRGDSAAYFCASSPGIQATNEKLFFGSGTQLSVL.

The rearrangement links TRBV4-3 to TRBJ1-2; 7 nucleotides agree with TRBD1. This CDR3 spans 16 amino acids. Germline assignment: CDR1 LGHNA and CDR2 YSLEER. The junction had 13 bases not matched to a gene; V was cut back by 6 bases and J by 3 bases. The CDR3 loop reads CASSRTGGNWDYGYTF. Here the CDR3 DNA reads TGCGCCAGCAGTCGGACAGGTGGCAATTGGGACTATGGCTACACCTTC.

This clone was counted only a few times. The gene calls are TRBV2 and TRBJ2-7; D unresolved. The V and J ends lost 7 bases and 0 bases respectively, with 10 bases between them. The CDR3 has 13 residues. In germline, CDR1 is SNHLY, CDR2 FYNNEI. As DNA, the CDR3 is TGTGCCAGCATACCGGGTAGCTCCTACGAGCAGTACTTC. Translation gives CASIPGSSYEQYF.

This clone showed up just a few times. This chain connects TRBV28 to TRBJ2-7; 9 positions agree with TRBD1. Germline lookup yields CDR1 MDHEN and CDR2 SYDVKM. J gave up 5 bases and V 3 bases, and 8 bases lay outside the gene matches. This CDR3 spans 15 amino acids. The CDR3 bases are TGTGCCAGCAGTTTTACGACAGGGGGAGGAGACGAGCAGTACTTC. As protein: CASSFTTGGGDEQYF.

The V and J genes are TRBV7-2 and TRBJ2-7, with D tentatively TRBD1 or TRBD2 (5 bases each). Germline V gives CDR1 SGHTA, CDR2 FQGNSA. V lost 0 bases and J lost 4, with 10 bases in between. CDR3 length equals 14 residues. The CDR3 nucleotides are TGTGCCAGCAGCTTAGCCAGGGACGGGTACGAGCAGTACTTC. Its protein product is CASSLARDGYEQYF.

This clone appeared a few times. The J gene is TRBJ2-1, the V gene TRBV10-3; D is possibly TRBD2 (5 bases). Germline assignment: CDR1 ENHRY and CDR2 SYGVKD. The CDR3 totals 14 residues. V was trimmed by 1 base and J by 6 bases, leaving 10 bases between them. CDR3 loop: CAISEFREGNEQFF. The CDR3 nucleotides read TGTGCCATCAGTGAGTTCCGGGAAGGCAATGAGCAGTTCTTC.

The rearrangement links TRBV11-3 to TRBJ2-5; 7 bases fit TRBD1. Germline CDR1 reads SGHNT; CDR2 reads YENEEA. There are 15 residues in the CDR3. After removal of 2 bases from V and 2 bases from J, the junction contained 5 bases not matched to a gene. The CDR3 spells CASSLNTGQQETQYF. The CDR3 region has the DNA TGTGCCAGCAGCTTAAACACGGGACAGCAAGAGACCCAGTACTTC. The complete variable domain, with remaining parts taken from reference TRBV11-3 and TRBJ2-5, reads EAGVVQSPRYKIIEKKQPVAFWCNPISGHNTLYWYLQNLGQGPELLIRYENEEAVDDSQLPKDRFSAERLKGVDSTLKIQPAELGDSAVYLCASSLNTGQQETQYFGPGTRLLVL.

This clone was counted only a few times. The chain links TRBV6-1 to TRBJ1-2; D is uncertain. Germline V gives CDR1 MNHNS, CDR2 SASEGT. The CDR3 is 13 residues long. Trimming took off 0 bases at V and 6 bases at J, with 8 bases between the two ends. In nucleotides, the CDR3 is TGTGCCAGCAGTGAAGCAGAGTATCATGGCTACACCTTC. Its protein product is CASSEAEYHGYTF.

V is TRBV11-3 and J is TRBJ2-2; tentatively, D is TRBD2 (6 bases). V lost 8 bases to trimming and J lost 6 bases, with 16 bases between them. The CDR3 totals 14 residues. Germline V gene data show CDR1 as SGHNT and CDR2 as YENEEA. The CDR3 sequence is CASPLRWGAGELFF. CDR3 DNA sequence: TGTGCCAGCCCACTGAGGTGGGGGGCCGGGGAGCTGTTTTTT.

This clone was found a few times. The V gene is TRBV27, the J gene TRBJ1-2, with TRBD1 matching over 8 bases. Germline V gives CDR1 MNHEY, CDR2 SMNVEV (reference sequence). With V trimmed by 6 bases and J by 4 bases, 7 bases remained unmatched. This CDR3 region has 14 residues. CDR3 DNA: TGTGCCAGCAGACGGACAGGGCTCATCTATGGCTACACCTTC. It translates to CASRRTGLIYGYTF.

The genes are TRBV9 and TRBJ1-2; 10 positions agree with TRBD1. CDR3 length: 19 amino acids. V trimming: 0 bases; J trimming: 8 bases; junction bases outside the gene matches: 19. Per germline, CDR1 SGDLS and CDR2 YYNGEE. CDR3 amino acids: CASSVDSRTGGWTVGGYTF. The CDR3 region has the DNA TGTGCCAGCAGCGTAGACTCGCGGACAGGGGGATGGACGGTTGGAGGCTACACCTTC.